This T cell receptor (beta chain) was captured by sequencing in a study of patients and donors after allogeneic stem cell transplantation. TCRdb re-derived calls from the RT-PCR reads in MiXCR, one entry per CDR3 protein. The sample contains 410,000 or so distinct CDR3 sequences, under 20% of which appear only once. With 3 bases removed from V and 8 bases from J, the gap between germline ends came to 13 bases. CDR3 size: 13 residues. This clonotype occurred a few times. The source is a human donor who was either an allogeneic HSCT recipient or a stem cell or donor lymphocyte infusion donor (not recorded which). It is not recorded whose cells these are; they may come from a transplant donor. Sequencing was done on a sample of blood, either unsorted or a sorted T cell fraction (not recorded which). This chain joins TRBV12-3 or TRBV12-4 and TRBJ1-2; no clear D gene. The CDR3 sequence is CASSFPDGRGYTF. Here the CDR3 DNA reads TGTGCCAGCAGTTTTCCCGACGGTCGAGGCTACACCTTC.